These 25 T cell receptor beta chains were sequenced from one sample in a study of blood T cell repertoires in COVID-19. Some clones are missing from TCRdb's copy, which holds only in-frame ones; the method was immunoSEQ multiplex PCR. The sample shows 300,000 to 400,000 clones, 65% to 85% of them seen only once. Input material: peripheral blood. These receptor sequences come from a man younger than 40 with active or convalescent COVID-19.

The chain joins TRBV6-5 to TRBJ1-4, with 10 nucleotides matching TRBD1. Germline loops: CDR1 MNHEY, CDR2 SVGAGI. The CDR3 length is 15 residues. Trimming took 5 bases from V and 6 from J; bases not matched to a gene: 6. Here the CDR3 reads CASSRTGGRDEKLFF. The CDR3 region has the DNA TGTGCCAGCAGTCGGACAGGGGGTAGGGATGAAAAACTGTTTTTT.

The rearrangement uses TRBV9 and TRBJ1-3, with D unresolved. The CDR3 is made up of 14 amino acids. V was cut by 4 bases and J by 1 base, with 9 bases left in between. Per the germline V gene, CDR1 is SGDLS and CDR2 is YYNGEE. The CDR3 is CASSPKESGNTIYF. In DNA, the CDR3 is TGTGCCAGCAGCCCGAAAGAGTCTGGAAACACCATATATTTT.

CDR3 protein: CASSIDRADSQETQYF. The CDR3 coding sequence is TGTGCCAGTAGTATAGACCGGGCAGACAGCCAAGAGACCCAGTACTTC. This sequence joins TRBV19 and TRBJ2-5; tentative D call: TRBD1 (5 bases). Trimming pared 0 bases from V and 1 base from J, leaving 12 bases between. Germline CDR1 LNHDA, CDR2 SQIVND (reference sequence). This CDR3 has 16 amino acids.

V and J are TRBV4-3 and TRBJ1-6; D remains ambiguous. Germline loops: CDR1 LGHNA, CDR2 YSLEER. The CDR3 is made up of 14 amino acids. V lost 4 bases to trimming and J lost 9 bases, with 13 bases between them. CDR3 coding DNA: TGCGCCAGCAGCCGGACGGGAGGTAGTTCACCCCTCCACTTT. This encodes CASSRTGGSSPLHF.

This clone showed up just once. The chain combines TRBV10-3 with TRBJ2-1; D is perhaps TRBD2 (6 bases). The CDR3 spans 16 residues. The germline V and J ends were trimmed by 8 bases and 0 bases, with 17 bases remaining between them. Germline V gives CDR1 ENHRY, CDR2 SYGVKD. CDR3: CAISVRDSSSYNEQFF. CDR3 DNA: TGTGCCATCTCAGTCCGGGACTCCAGCTCCTACAATGAGCAGTTCTTC.

The CDR3 spells CASSPLPRTIQDEQYF. CDR3 coding DNA: TGTGCCAGCAGCCCCCTCCCCCGGACAATTCAGGACGAGCAGTACTTC. V usage is TRBV9 and J usage is TRBJ2-7; maybe TRBD1 (5 bases). The CDR3 extends over 16 amino acids. Germline V CDR1 and CDR2: SGDLS, YYNGEE. V lost 4 bases and J 5 bases, leaving 22 bases between the germline ends. The variable domain in full, completed from reference TRBV9 and TRBJ2-7, reads DSGVTQTPKHLITATGQRVTLRCSPRSGDLSVYWYQQSLDQGLQFLIQYYNGEERAKGNILERFSAQQFPDLHSELNLSSLELGDSALYFCASSPLPRTIQDEQYFGPGTRLTVT.

This sequence joins TRBV4-3 and TRBJ2-1; 9 nucleotides line up with TRBD2. Looked up from germline, CDR1 is LGHNA and CDR2 is YSLEER. The ends lost 3 bases at V and 4 bases at J; junction bases unmatched: 10. The CDR3 consists of 17 residues. In nucleotides, the CDR3 is TGCGCCAGCAGCCAGACCCCTCGGCGGGGGGGATACAATGAGCAGTTCTTC. Translating it yields CASSQTPRRGGYNEQFF.

This clone was picked up a small number of times. The chain couples TRBV25-1 to TRBJ2-7; unclear D gene. Per germline, CDR1 MGHDK and CDR2 SYGVNS. The CDR3 covers 13 residues. V lost 4 bases to trimming and J lost 2 bases, with 9 bases between them. Here the CDR3 DNA reads TGTGCCAGCAGTGCCCCGTTCGCCTACGAGCAGTACTTC. It encodes CASSAPFAYEQYF.

The V gene is TRBV9, the J gene TRBJ2-6; D is possibly TRBD2 (5 bases). CDR3 size: 16 residues. V was trimmed by 0 bases and J by 0 bases, leaving 7 bases between them. CDR1 and CDR2 from the germline V gene are SGDLS and YYNGEE. The CDR3 region has the DNA TGTGCCAGCAGCGTAGTAGCGAACTCTGGGGCCAACGTCCTGACTTTC. This encodes CASSVVANSGANVLTF.

The chain carries TRBV30 and TRBJ1-1; D unclear. V lost 5 bases to trimming and J lost 4 bases, with 14 bases between them. The CDR3 is made up of 13 amino acids. Per germline, CDR1 GTSNPN and CDR2 SVGIG (reference sequence). CDR3 coding DNA: TGTGCCTGGTCCTTTGACTTCTCCACTGAAGCTTTCTTT. As protein: CAWSFDFSTEAFF.

In this sample, this clone turned up a few times. The chain joins TRBV9 to TRBJ2-2; TRBD2 matches 7 bases. After removal of 0 bases from V and 2 bases from J, the junction contained 4 bases not matched to a gene. CDR1 and CDR2 (germline): SGDLS, YYNGEE. This CDR3 spans 16 amino acids. The CDR3 loop is CASSVGGGPNTGELFF. CDR3 in DNA: TGTGCCAGCAGCGTAGGGGGGGGACCCAACACCGGGGAGCTGTTTTTT. Full variable domain (outside the CDR3, taken from reference TRBV9 and TRBJ2-2): DSGVTQTPKHLITATGQRVTLRCSPRSGDLSVYWYQQSLDQGLQFLIQYYNGEERAKGNILERFSAQQFPDLHSELNLSSLELGDSALYFCASSVGGGPNTGELFFGEGSRLTVL.

This rearrangement joins TRBV3-1 (or the pseudogene TRBV3-2) to TRBJ2-7, with TRBD1 identical over 10 bases. V shed 6 bases, J shed 1 base, and the junction held 3 bases outside the gene matches. CDR3 length: 14 amino acids. CDR1 LGHDT and CDR2 YNNKEL come from the germline V gene (reference sequence). The CDR3 DNA reads TGTGCCAGCAGTCGGACAGGGGGGTCCTACGAGCAGTACTTC. Its translation: CASSRTGGSYEQYF.

This clone appeared a few times. This chain links TRBV2 with TRBJ1-1, with TRBD1 as a possible D gene (5 bases). This CDR3 is 14 amino acids long. Germline lookup yields CDR1 SNHLY and CDR2 FYNNEI. V was pared by 6 bases and J by 5 bases, with 16 bases between. The CDR3 sequence is CASSERRGRTEAFF. Here the CDR3 DNA reads TGTGCCAGCAGCGAGAGACGGGGGAGGACTGAAGCTTTCTTT.

This clone has a count of ten or more. This CDR3 is also generated by other DNA sequences in the sample. V is TRBV11-1 and J is TRBJ2-3, with D possibly being TRBD2 (5 bases). Germline V gene lookup returns CDR1 SGHAT and CDR2 FQDESV (reference sequence). This CDR3 has 12 amino acids. V shed 5 bases and J shed 4 bases, with 7 bases lying between them. CDR3 bases: TGTGCCAGCAGCCTCGGGGCAGATACGCAGTATTTT. It codes for CASSLGADTQYF.

The chain joins TRBV5-4 to TRBJ2-1; 7 bases are a match to TRBD2. The CDR3 loop spans 16 amino acids. Germline V gene data show CDR1 as SGHNT and CDR2 as YYREEE (reference sequence). V was clipped by 0 bases and J by 12 bases; unmatched bases: 15. The CDR3 protein is CASSLAIGRENRRQFF. CDR3 DNA sequence: TGTGCCAGCAGCTTGGCGATTGGGCGGGAGAATAGGAGGCAGTTCTTC.

The chain employs TRBV2 and TRBJ1-4; 10 positions match TRBD1. Germline CDR1 is SNHLY and CDR2 is FYNNEI. Trimming took 1 base from V and 10 from J; bases not matched to a gene: 6. The CDR3 consists of 15 residues. The CDR3 nucleotides are TGTGCCAGCAGTGAAGGGGGACAGGGGAGCGCAAAACTGTTTTTT. Protein product: CASSEGGQGSAKLFF. Complete variable domain (other parts from reference TRBV2 and TRBJ1-4): EPEVTQTPSHQVTQMGQEVILRCVPISNHLYFYWYRQILGQKVEFLVSFYNNEISEKSEIFDDQFSVERPDGSNFTLKIRSTKLEDSAMYFCASSEGGQGSAKLFFGSGTQLSVL.

The genes are TRBV11-2 and TRBJ2-3; 7 bases line up with TRBD2. The CDR3 spans 15 residues. Germline V gives CDR1 SGHAT, CDR2 FQNNGV. V gave up 0 bases and J gave up 6 bases; unmatched junction bases: 6. CDR3 bases: TGTGCCAGCAGCTTAGATTTAGGGAGGGCGGATACGCAGTATTTT. As protein: CASSLDLGRADTQYF.

The chain links TRBV30 to TRBJ2-2; D is ambiguous. Deletions cut 2 bases from V and 1 base from J, with 8 bases between. Germline CDR1 is GTSNPN and CDR2 is SVGIG (reference sequence). The CDR3 contains 14 residues. Written as DNA, the CDR3 is TGTGCCTGGAGTCTTAATCGGAACACCGGGGAGCTGTTTTTT. Translated, it gives CAWSLNRNTGELFF. Together with reference TRBV30 and TRBJ2-2, the CDR3 gives the full variable domain: SQTIHQWPATLVQPVGSPLSLECTVEGTSNPNLYWYRQAAGRGLQLLFYSVGIGQISSEVPQNLSASRPQDRQFILSSKKLLLSDSGFYLCAWSLNRNTGELFFGEGSRLTVL.

V usage is TRBV9 and J usage is TRBJ2-7; D gene uncertain. CDR3 size: 13 residues. In germline, CDR1 is SGDLS, CDR2 YYNGEE. V was clipped by 7 bases and J by 2 bases, with 13 bases between them. CDR3 in amino acids: CASSPGETYEQYF. For the CDR3, the DNA is TGTGCCAGCTCCCCCGGAGAAACCTACGAGCAGTACTTC.

The J gene is TRBJ2-7, the V gene TRBV5-1; 8 positions match TRBD2. Trimming took 1 base from V and 3 from J; bases not matched to a gene: 3. The V gene's germline CDR1 is SGHRS and CDR2 YFSETQ. This CDR3 is 14 amino acids long. Written as DNA, the CDR3 is TGCGCCAGCAGCTTGTCCGGGGGGGACTACGAGCAGTACTTC. Protein sequence: CASSLSGGDYEQYF.

This chain uses TRBV11-2 with TRBJ1-1, with 7 bases matching TRBD1. The germline gives CDR1 SGHAT, CDR2 FQNNGV. Trimming removed 3 bases from V and 4 bases from J; junction bases left unmatched: 2. This CDR3 has 13 residues. CDR3 loop: CASSFTGVTEAFF. DNA of the CDR3: TGTGCCAGCAGCTTCACAGGGGTCACTGAAGCTTTCTTT.

The V gene is TRBV14, the J gene TRBJ1-3; D perhaps matches TRBD1 (5 bases). Germline CDR1 SGHDN, CDR2 FVKESK. There are 14 residues in the CDR3. The germline V and J ends were trimmed by 4 bases and 5 bases, with 12 bases remaining between them. This CDR3 reads CASSPQGRRNTIYF. The CDR3 region has the DNA TGTGCCAGCAGCCCCCAGGGCAGACGAAACACCATATATTTT.

The chain carries TRBV7-2 and TRBJ2-2; D unclear. This CDR3 comprises 15 residues. Germline assignment: CDR1 SGHTA and CDR2 FQGNSA. Trimming removed 1 base from V and 6 bases from J, with 12 bases in between. The CDR3 DNA follows: TGTGCCAGCAGCTTAGATTTCGGGTACTCCGGGGAGCTGTTTTTT. This sequence encodes CASSLDFGYSGELFF. Based on the CDR3 plus reference TRBV7-2 and TRBJ2-2, the full variable domain is GAGVSQSPSNKVTEKGKDVELRCDPISGHTALYWYRQSLGQGLEFLIYFQGNSAPDKSGLPSDRFSAERTGGSVSTLTIQRTQQEDSAVYLCASSLDFGYSGELFFGEGSRLTVL.

The rearrangement links TRBV18 to TRBJ1-2; maybe TRBD1 (6 bases). The CDR3 is 13 residues long. Trimming took off 4 bases at V and 6 bases at J, with 12 bases between the two ends. The germline gives CDR1 KGHSH, CDR2 LQKENI. CDR3 protein: CASSLSRGHGYTF. Here the CDR3 DNA reads TGTGCCAGCTCACTCTCCAGGGGCCATGGCTACACCTTC.

This chain links TRBV2 with TRBJ2-3; 10 bases are shared with TRBD2. The CDR3 covers 15 residues. Germline V gives CDR1 SNHLY, CDR2 FYNNEI. The J segment lost 2 bases and the V segment lost 3 bases, leaving 2 bases of the junction unmatched. CDR3: CASSESGRVTDTQYF. DNA of the CDR3: TGTGCCAGCAGTGAGAGCGGGAGGGTCACAGATACGCAGTATTTT.